The next 18 T cell receptor beta chains were all read from a single sample in a study of blood T cell repertoires in COVID-19. TCRdb's table, derived via immunoSEQ multiplex PCR, lists solely in-frame clones and lacks some. Among around 56,000 clones listed, about 73% were seen once. The sequenced sample consisted of peripheral blood. Receptor source: an older woman with acute or convalescent COVID-19.

The chain couples TRBV6-2 or TRBV6-3 to TRBJ1-2; 9 nucleotides agree with TRBD1. Germline V CDR1 and CDR2: MNHEY, SVGEGT. Trimming at V came to 3 bases and at J to 14 bases, leaving 7 bases not matched to a gene. The CDR3 sequence is 12 residues long. CDR3 bases: TGTGCCAGCAGTTATGTTTTGGGACAGGGTACCTTC. Translating it yields CASSYVLGQGTF.

The chain links TRBV4-2 to TRBJ1-2; D possibly corresponds to TRBD1 (5 bases). V was shortened by 0 bases and J by 2 bases, with 7 bases between the two germline ends. CDR1 and CDR2 from the germline V gene are LGHNA and YNFKEQ. CDR3 length equals 14 residues. The CDR3 sequence: CASSQDSGNYGYTF. Written as DNA, the CDR3 is TGTGCCAGCAGCCAAGATTCAGGGAACTATGGCTACACCTTC.

This CDR3 reads CASRDRRRVNQPQHF. The CDR3, as DNA: TGTGCCAGCAGGGACAGAAGAAGGGTCAATCAGCCCCAGCATTTT. This chain links TRBV6-5 with TRBJ1-5, with D perhaps matching TRBD1 (6 bases). CDR3 length equals 15 residues. Germline CDR1 reads MNHEY; CDR2 reads SVGAGI. V was cut by 6 bases and J by 3 bases, with 15 bases left in between.

The V call is TRBV3-1 (or the pseudogene TRBV3-2), the J call TRBJ1-2, with TRBD1 matching over 7 bases. V trimming: 4 bases; J trimming: 6 bases; junction bases outside the gene matches: 8. The germline CDR1 and CDR2 sequences are LGHDT and YNNKEL (reference sequence). This CDR3 is 14 amino acids long. The CDR3 DNA sequence: TGTGCCAGCAGCCTTCTCAGGGGGACCCATGGCTACACCTTC. This translates into CASSLLRGTHGYTF.

The chain recombines TRBV24-1 with TRBJ2-1; tentative D call: TRBD1 (5 bases). This CDR3 spans 12 amino acids. The ends were cut back, 4 bases at V and 7 bases at J, with 7 bases in the middle. Per the germline V gene, CDR1 is KGHDR and CDR2 is SFDVKD. Written as DNA, the CDR3 is TGTGCCACCAGTGACCAGGGTAATGAGCAGTTCTTC. This sequence encodes CATSDQGNEQFF.

The chain recombines TRBV2 with TRBJ2-3, with D possibly TRBD2 on 6 matching bases. V gave up 5 bases and J gave up 6 bases, with 9 bases separating them. CDR1 SNHLY and CDR2 FYNNEI come from the germline V gene. This CDR3 is built from 12 residues. The CDR3 region has the DNA TGTGCCAGCAGTAGTACTAGCGATACGCAGTATTTT. Its protein product is CASSSTSDTQYF.

The V call is TRBV5-1, the J call TRBJ1-2, with no clear D. The CDR3 is made up of 13 amino acids. Germline assignment: CDR1 SGHRS and CDR2 YFSETQ. V was trimmed by 3 bases and J by 8 bases, leaving 14 bases between them. The CDR3 coding sequence is TGCGCCAGCAGCTCAACTGATGTCAGGGGCTACACCTTC. Residues: CASSSTDVRGYTF.

This clone was seen a handful of times. CDR3 DNA sequence: TGTGCCAGCAGCTCGTCCTCCTACGAGCAGTACTTC. Amino acid sequence: CASSSSSYEQYF. The genes are TRBV28 and TRBJ2-7; D is unclear. From germline, CDR1 is MDHEN and CDR2 SYDVKM. Trimming left V 6 bases short and J 0 bases short, with 6 bases between. The CDR3 extends over 12 amino acids. Complete variable domain (other parts from reference TRBV28 and TRBJ2-7): DVKVTQSSRYLVKRTGEKVFLECVQDMDHENMFWYRQDPGLGLRLIYFSYDVKMKEKGDIPEGYSVSREKKERFSLILESASTNQTSMYLCASSSSSYEQYFGPGTRLTVT.

The chain uses TRBV30 and TRBJ1-2; D perhaps matches TRBD1 (6 bases). Germline CDR1 reads GTSNPN; CDR2 reads SVGIG (reference sequence). This CDR3 is built from 12 residues. V lost 2 bases and J 7 bases, leaving 11 bases between the germline ends. CDR3 coding DNA: TGTGCCTGGAGTTGGACAGTCGGTGGCTACACCTTC. Amino acid sequence: CAWSWTVGGYTF.

The chain couples TRBV15 to TRBJ1-2; TRBD1 aligns across 8 bases. The V and J ends lost 1 base and 8 bases, in that order; junction bases with no gene match: 12. There are 16 residues in the CDR3. Germline lookup yields CDR1 LNHNV and CDR2 YYDKDF (reference sequence). CDR3 amino acids: CATSRGRGRGPGGYTF. In nucleotides, the CDR3 is TGTGCCACCAGCAGAGGTCGCGGCAGGGGGCCTGGGGGCTACACCTTC. The variable domain in full, completed from reference TRBV15 and TRBJ1-2, reads DAMVIQNPRYQVTQFGKPVTLSCSQTLNHNVMYWYQQKSSQAPKLLFHYYDKDFNNEADTPDNFQSRRPNTSFCFLDIRSPGLGDTAMYLCATSRGRGRGPGGYTFGSGTRLTVV.

There are a few counts of this clone. This chain connects TRBV5-5 to TRBJ2-7; tentatively, D is TRBD2 (7 bases). V dropped 2 bases and J dropped 6 bases, with 12 bases sitting between them. The CDR3 has 13 amino acids. CDR1 is SGHKS and CDR2 is YYEKEE in the germline V gene (reference sequence). CDR3 sequence: CASSFPGGGEQYV. The DNA for the CDR3 is TGTGCCAGCAGCTTCCCGGGGGGCGGCGAGCAGTACGTC.

The genes are TRBV29-1 and TRBJ2-7; 7 bases map to TRBD1. V shed 3 bases, J shed 3 bases, and the junction held 8 bases outside the gene matches. CDR3 size: 14 residues. The germline V gene has CDR1 SQVTM and CDR2 ANQGSEA. CDR3 amino acids: CSVDSQGSNYEQYF. The CDR3 DNA reads as TGCAGCGTTGATTCACAGGGGTCCAACTACGAGCAGTACTTC.

The chain has TRBV29-1 and TRBJ2-7, with a weak D call TRBD2 (7 bases). The CDR3 runs to 14 residues. The germline V and J ends were trimmed by 6 bases and 5 bases, with 20 bases remaining between them. Per germline, CDR1 SQVTM and CDR2 ANQGSEA. In nucleotides, the CDR3 is TGCAGCGTGGGGAGGGGGGTCCCAAGGGACGAGCAGTACTTC. It yields the protein CSVGRGVPRDEQYF.

This clone has just one count. V usage is TRBV20-1 and J usage is TRBJ1-2; no clear D. CDR1 and CDR2 (germline): DFQATT, SNEGSKA (reference sequence). The germline V and J ends were trimmed by 4 bases and 0 bases, with 12 bases remaining between them. The length of the CDR3 is 14 residues. CDR3 DNA: TGCAGTGCTAATGAGGGCAGGACTAACTATGGCTACACCTTC. Translated, it gives CSANEGRTNYGYTF.

The chain recombines TRBV11-2 with TRBJ2-7; 9 nucleotides line up with TRBD1. V lost 5 bases to trimming and J lost 2 bases; unmatched junction nucleotides: 7. Germline V gives CDR1 SGHAT, CDR2 FQNNGV. The CDR3 sequence is 15 residues long. CDR3 amino acids: CASSPGTGRAYEQYV. DNA for the CDR3: TGTGCCAGCAGCCCGGGGACAGGGAGGGCCTACGAGCAGTACGTC.

CDR3 DNA: TGTGCCAGCAGTTTATCGGCAGTGGCTAACTATGGCTACACCTTC. Amino acid sequence: CASSLSAVANYGYTF. The V call is TRBV27, the J call TRBJ1-2; D unresolved. CDR1 MNHEY and CDR2 SMNVEV come from the germline V gene (reference sequence). This CDR3 spans 15 amino acids. The V end was cut by 0 bases, the J end by 0 bases, with 8 bases between.

V gene TRBV5-1 combines with J gene TRBJ1-3; D is ambiguous. V lost 3 bases and J 8 bases, leaving 12 bases between the germline ends. CDR1 is SGHRS, CDR2 YFSETQ, per germline. This CDR3 spans 13 amino acids. This CDR3 reads CASSYGPGDTIYF. DNA for the CDR3: TGCGCCAGCAGCTACGGACCGGGAGACACCATATATTTT. Full variable domain (missing parts from reference TRBV5-1 and TRBJ1-3): KAGVTQTPRYLIKTRGQQVTLSCSPISGHRSVSWYQQTPGQGLQFLFEYFSETQRNKGNFPGRFSGRQFSNSRSEMNVSTLELGDSALYLCASSYGPGDTIYFGEGSWLTVV.

This sequence joins TRBV18 and TRBJ1-3; D not resolved. This CDR3 has 14 amino acids. CDR1 and CDR2 from the germline V gene are KGHSH and LQKENI. V lost 1 base, J lost 4 bases, and 8 bases lay in between. Here the CDR3 DNA reads TGTGCCAGCTCACCACAACGGGAAGGAAACACCATATATTTT. Its translation: CASSPQREGNTIYF.